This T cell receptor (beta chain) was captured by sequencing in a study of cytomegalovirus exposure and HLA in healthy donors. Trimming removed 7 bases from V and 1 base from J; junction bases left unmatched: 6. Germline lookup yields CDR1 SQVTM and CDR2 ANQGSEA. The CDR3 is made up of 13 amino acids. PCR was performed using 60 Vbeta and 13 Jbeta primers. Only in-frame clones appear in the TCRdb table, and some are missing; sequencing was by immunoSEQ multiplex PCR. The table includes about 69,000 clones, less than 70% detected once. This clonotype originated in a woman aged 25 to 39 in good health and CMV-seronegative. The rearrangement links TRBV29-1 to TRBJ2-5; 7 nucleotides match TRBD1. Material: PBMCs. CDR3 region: CSAENRGQETQYF. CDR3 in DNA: TGCAGCGCCGAAAACAGGGGCCAAGAGACCCAGTACTTC. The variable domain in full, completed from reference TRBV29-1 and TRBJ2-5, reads SAVISQKPSRDICQRGTSLTIQCQVDSQVTMMFWYRQQPGQSLTLIATANQGSEATYESGFVIDKFPISRPNLTFSTLTVSNMSPEDSSIYLCSAENRGQETQYFGPGTRLLVL.